A single sample gave rise to the 17 T cell receptor beta chains below, sequenced in a study of identical twins. MiXCR, run by TCRdb on the 5' RACE reads, gives a single entry per CDR3 protein. The sample carries just over 450,000 distinct CDR3 sequences, 14% recorded once. The same data also went into a second study, on yellow fever vaccine responses in identical twins.

Sequences were obtained from CD4+ T cells sorted from blood. Source of these receptors: a woman aged 18 to 35 in good health.

This clonotype was observed a few times. V and J are TRBV2 and TRBJ2-7, with D tentatively TRBD2 (5 bases). The CDR3 covers 13 residues. V was cut by 0 bases and J by 9 bases, with 12 bases left in between. CDR1 SNHLY and CDR2 FYNNEI come from the germline V gene. The CDR3 DNA reads as TGTGCCAGCAGTGAAGCGCGGGTGGGATGGCAGTACTTC. This sequence encodes CASSEARVGWQYF.

This chain connects TRBV29-1 to TRBJ2-1, with 10 bases identical to TRBD2. The trim removed 4 bases at V and 7 bases at J, leaving 7 bases unmatched. Germline CDR1 SQVTM, CDR2 ANQGSEA. The CDR3 totals 14 residues. CDR3 nucleotides: TGCAGCGTTGCTAGCGGGAGTTTGGTTAATGAGCAGTTCTTC. Translated: CSVASGSLVNEQFF.

This clonotype was observed many times. The chain joins TRBV3-1 to TRBJ2-3; D is possibly TRBD2 (6 bases). V lost 1 base and J 4 bases, leaving 15 bases between the germline ends. The CDR3 totals 16 residues. Germline V lookup: CDR1 LGHDT, CDR2 YNNKEL (reference sequence). The CDR3 is CASSQGKGLKADTQYF. The CDR3 nucleotides are TGTGCCAGCAGCCAAGGAAAAGGACTAAAGGCAGATACGCAGTATTTT.

This clonotype was seen many times. V and J are TRBV12-3 or TRBV12-4 and TRBJ1-5; D remains ambiguous. Trimming took 6 bases from V and 0 from J, leaving 12 bases between them. The CDR3 extends over 15 amino acids. CDR3 sequence (DNA): TGTGCCAGCAGCCGCGGACGGGATAGCAATCAGCCCCAGCATTTT. Encoded protein: CASSRGRDSNQPQHF.

The chain links TRBV9 to TRBJ2-2; D may be TRBD2 (6 bases). Germline V gene sequence: CDR1 SGDLS, CDR2 YYNGEE. The CDR3 is 15 residues long. Deletions cut 3 bases from V and 8 bases from J, with 17 bases between. For the CDR3, the DNA is TGTGCCAGCAGCGCCGGGACTCTCATGACGGGGGAGCTGTTTTTT. Encoded protein: CASSAGTLMTGELFF. The full variable domain, its missing parts supplied by reference TRBV9 and TRBJ2-2, is DSGVTQTPKHLITATGQRVTLRCSPRSGDLSVYWYQQSLDQGLQFLIQYYNGEERAKGNILERFSAQQFPDLHSELNLSSLELGDSALYFCASSAGTLMTGELFFGEGSRLTVL.

A few counts support this clonotype. This chain links TRBV7-2 with TRBJ2-5; 10 nucleotides agree with TRBD2. This CDR3 is built from 15 residues. J lost 4 bases, V lost 4 bases, and 6 bases had no gene match. Germline V CDR1 and CDR2: SGHTA, FQGNSA. CDR3 protein: CASSSSGSHGETQYF. Here the CDR3 DNA reads TGTGCCAGCAGCTCTAGCGGGAGTCACGGAGAGACCCAGTACTTC.

J is TRBJ2-1 and V is TRBV20-1; TRBD2 agrees at 12 bases. Germline CDR1 DFQATT, CDR2 SNEGSKA (reference sequence). V lost 3 bases, J lost 5 bases, and 20 bases stayed unmatched. The CDR3 is 20 residues long. The CDR3 is CSARPAPGQRTSGANNEQFF. CDR3 nucleotide sequence: TGCAGTGCTAGGCCCGCCCCGGGACAGAGGACTAGCGGGGCGAACAATGAGCAGTTCTTC.

This sequence joins TRBV13 and TRBJ2-2, with 13 bases aligning to TRBD2. The CDR3 is 18 amino acids. Germline CDR1 PRHDT, CDR2 FYEKMQ (reference sequence). V was pared by 4 bases and J by 4 bases, with 9 bases of the junction left unmatched. The CDR3 region has the DNA TGTGCCAGCAGCTCCTGGACTAGCGGGAGAGGGGCCACCGGGGAGCTGTTTTTT. Its protein product is CASSSWTSGRGATGELFF. Full variable domain (rest looked up from reference TRBV13 and TRBJ2-2): AAGVIQSPRHLIKEKRETATLKCYPIPRHDTVYWYQQGPGQDPQFLISFYEKMQSDKGSIPDRFSAQQFSDYHSELNMSSLELGDSALYFCASSSWTSGRGATGELFFGEGSRLTVL.

The chain couples TRBV6-2 or TRBV6-3 to TRBJ2-7; 7 bases are shared with TRBD1. The CDR3 consists of 15 residues. Germline V CDR1 and CDR2: MNHEY, SVGEGT. Germline trimming cut 4 bases from V and 3 bases from J; bases unmatched to any gene: 9. CDR3 loop: CASSSRQGAFYEQYF. CDR3 DNA: TGTGCCAGCAGTTCTCGACAGGGCGCCTTCTACGAGCAGTACTTC.

This clonotype was detected only a few times. V is TRBV6-1 and J is TRBJ2-1, with 7 bases identical to TRBD1. V lost 5 bases and J lost 0; bases outside the gene matches: 7. CDR3 length equals 16 residues. Per the germline V gene, CDR1 is MNHNS and CDR2 is SASEGT. The CDR3 protein is CASSRDSLASYNEQFF. CDR3 nucleotide sequence: TGTGCCAGCAGTCGGGACAGTTTAGCCTCCTACAATGAGCAGTTCTTC.

This clonotype occurred many times. The rearrangement uses TRBV2 and TRBJ2-1; 8 bases fit TRBD2. The trim removed 5 bases at V and 4 bases at J, leaving 4 bases unmatched. The CDR3 is made up of 14 amino acids. Looked up from germline, CDR1 is SNHLY and CDR2 is FYNNEI. DNA of the CDR3: TGTGCCAGCAGTATTCGCGGGGGGTACAATGAGCAGTTCTTC. Protein: CASSIRGGYNEQFF.

This clonotype was found once. The chain recombines TRBV18 with TRBJ1-2, with D hard to call. Trimming pared 3 bases from V and 0 bases from J, leaving 8 bases between. This CDR3 has 14 residues. Per the germline V gene, CDR1 is KGHSH and CDR2 is LQKENI. The CDR3 nucleotides are TGTGCCAGCTCACCCCAGCTTACTAACTATGGCTACACCTTC. Residues: CASSPQLTNYGYTF.

This clonotype has just a few counts. V and J are TRBV20-1 and TRBJ2-3; D remains unclear. Trimming removed 0 bases from V and 4 bases from J, with 8 bases in between. The germline V gene has CDR1 DFQATT and CDR2 SNEGSKA (reference sequence). The CDR3 has 13 residues. Written as DNA, the CDR3 is TGCAGTGCTAGAGATTCGTGGGCAGATACGCAGTATTTT. The encoded protein is CSARDSWADTQYF.

This clonotype was counted a single time. V usage is TRBV20-1 and J usage is TRBJ2-3; D might be TRBD2 (5 bases). The CDR3 runs 14 residues. Germline V gives CDR1 DFQATT, CDR2 SNEGSKA (reference sequence). V was trimmed by 3 bases and J by 3 bases, leaving 13 bases between them. The CDR3 loop reads CSASWRAPTDTQYF. The CDR3 region has the DNA TGCAGTGCTAGTTGGCGGGCACCGACAGATACGCAGTATTTT.

The gene calls are TRBV28 and TRBJ1-6; tentatively, D is TRBD1 (5 bases). CDR3 size: 14 residues. Germline V gene data show CDR1 as MDHEN and CDR2 as SYDVKM. The V end lost 5 bases, the J end lost 5 bases, and 10 bases lay between the germline ends. The chain's CDR3 is CASSPGQDNSPLHF. CDR3 bases: TGTGCCAGCAGTCCGGGGCAGGATAATTCACCCCTCCACTTT.

The sample holds a few counts of this clonotype. The chain uses TRBV12-3 or TRBV12-4 and TRBJ1-6, with TRBD1 identical over 12 bases. V shed 3 bases, J shed 8 bases, and the junction held 2 bases outside the gene matches. CDR3 length equals 15 residues. The CDR3 loop is CASSFGTGGYSPLHF. In nucleotides, the CDR3 is TGTGCCAGCAGTTTTGGGACAGGGGGCTATTCACCCCTCCACTTT.

This clonotype has at least ten counts. The rearrangement uses TRBV29-1 and TRBJ2-3, with unresolved D. Trimming stripped 5 bases from V and 4 bases from J, with 10 bases between. The germline gives CDR1 SQVTM, CDR2 ANQGSEA. This CDR3 has 12 amino acids. This CDR3 reads CSVSFRADTQYF. For the CDR3, the DNA is TGCAGCGTTTCCTTTCGAGCAGATACGCAGTATTTT.